The present entry profiles one T cell receptor beta chain with its context. This sample also contains other DNA sequences that code for the same CDR3. These data belong to a study of blood T cell repertoires in COVID-19. Looking at the study overall: Spain, Italy and the United States supplied samples that represented acute and convalescent COVID-19. PBMCs, B-cell-depleted T cells, or T cells provided the cDNA or gDNA that made up the material.

Method: immunoSEQ multiplex PCR; TCRdb's copy keeps in-frame clones and lacks some. The sample has approximately 290,000 clones, around 85% seen once. One Seattle source followed patients from active infection through their disease course. Germline CDR1 reads KGHSH; CDR2 reads LQKENI. The CDR3 totals 14 residues. Losses at the gene ends were 3 bases for V and 4 bases for J; bases not matched to a gene: 4. Sequenced sample: peripheral blood. The chain employs TRBV18 and TRBJ1-2; TRBD1 aligns across 8 bases. The clonotype originates from a human donor with COVID-19, enrolled during active disease. The donor label of this sample is uncertain. The CDR3 sequence: CASSPGQGGYGYTF. Here the CDR3 DNA reads TGTGCCAGCTCACCCGGACAGGGAGGCTATGGCTACACCTTC.